Listed below are T cell receptor beta chains from one sample, sequenced in a study of T cell responses to AZD1222 COVID-19 vaccine. Sequenced by immunoSEQ multiplex PCR; TCRdb stores in-frame clones only, minus some. This table has under 200,000 clones, approximately 90% appearing once. The specimen was peripheral blood, collected 28 days after the second dose of the MenACWY control vaccine. The receptors stem from an adult who received the MenACWY meningococcal vaccine as a control. Each CDR3 is given with its conserved first and last residue. The D gene is left open where the match is weak. Rows give clone size only sometimes, using once, few, many, or a class for an expanded clone.

CARYGTGGQETQYF,TGTGCCAGGTATGGGACAGGGGGACAAGAGACCCAGTACTTC,TRBD1,NA,TRBJ2-5,TRBV5-5
CASSRADTHTEAFF,TGTGCCAGCTCTCGGGCGGACACACACACTGAAGCTTTCTTT,NA,NA,TRBJ1-1,TRBV9
CASSQAAAGGETQYF,TGCGCCAGCAGCCAAGCCGCAGCGGGAGGAGAGACCCAGTACTTC,TRBD2,NA,TRBJ2-5,TRBV4-3
CATRAGGSYEQYF,TGTGCCACTAGGGCAGGGGGCAGCTACGAGCAGTACTTC,TRBD1,NA,TRBJ2-7,TRBV15
CASSLSDGILYEQYF,TGCGCCAGCAGCCTTAGCGATGGAATCCTCTACGAGCAGTACTTC,NA,NA,TRBJ2-7,TRBV4-1
CSVEDQGRDSNQPQHF,TGCAGCGTTGAAGATCAGGGCAGGGATAGCAATCAGCCCCAGCATTTT,NA,NA,TRBJ1-5,TRBV29-1
CASRVGQGDTEAFF,TGTGCCAGCAGGGTTGGTCAGGGGGACACTGAAGCTTTCTTT,TRBD1,NA,TRBJ1-1,TRBV6-5
CASSQSLQDTEAFF,TGTGCCAGCAGCCAATCTCTCCAGGACACTGAAGCTTTCTTT,NA,NA,TRBJ1-1,TRBV7-2
CASSSDRSYEQYF,TGTGCCAGCAGCTCGGACAGGTCCTACGAGCAGTACTTC,TRBD1,NA,TRBJ2-7,TRBV13
CASSGQQGGTNEKLFF,TGTGCCAGCAGCGGACAACAGGGGGGAACTAATGAAAAACTGTTTTTT,TRBD1,NA,TRBJ1-4,TRBV9
CETKRRGAQENTEAFF,TGCGAGACCAAAAGGAGGGGGGCGCAGGAGAACACTGAAGCTTTCTTT,NA,once,TRBJ1-1,TRBV27
CASSPPASQETQYF,TGTGCCAGCAGTCCGCCGGCGTCCCAAGAGACCCAGTACTTC,NA,NA,TRBJ2-5,TRBV28
CASSNEGVPCYGYTF,TGTGCCAGCAGCAATGAGGGGGTTCCGTGTTATGGCTACACCTTC,NA,NA,TRBJ1-2,TRBV21-1
CASSDPPRGKPEAFF,TGCGCCAGCAGCGACCCCCCCCGGGGGAAGCCTGAAGCTTTCTTT,NA,NA,TRBJ1-1,TRBV4-1
CATSDLPKTYNQPQHF,TGTGCCACCAGTGATTTGCCGAAGACATACAATCAGCCCCAGCATTTT,NA,NA,TRBJ1-5,TRBV24-1
CASSLVQAGNTEAFF,TGTGCCAGCAGCTTGGTACAGGCCGGGAACACTGAAGCTTTCTTT,NA,NA,TRBJ1-1,TRBV5-6
CASSLTPNTEAFF,TGTGCCAGCAGCTTAACTCCGAACACTGAAGCTTTCTTT,NA,few,TRBJ1-1,TRBV7-9
CASSPLGSGNTEAFF,TGTGCCAGCAGCCCACTAGGCAGCGGGAACACTGAAGCTTTCTTT,NA,NA,TRBJ1-1,TRBV3-1/TRBV3-2
CASSTTGTGGSMAYGYTF,TGTGCCAGTAGTACGACCGGGACAGGGGGTTCGATGGCCTATGGCTACACCTTC,TRBD1,NA,TRBJ1-2,TRBV19
CASSTGPTDYQPQHF,TGTGCCAGCAGCACTGGACCGACAGATTATCAGCCCCAGCATTTT,NA,NA,TRBJ1-5,TRBV9
CASSVRDAKGLTDTQYF,TGTGCCAGCAGCGTCCGGGACGCGAAAGGTCTGACAGATACGCAGTATTTT,NA,once,TRBJ2-3,TRBV13
CASSSTGDTEAFF,TGTGCCAGCAGTAGTACAGGGGACACTGAAGCTTTCTTT,TRBD1,NA,TRBJ1-1,TRBV3-1/TRBV3-2
CASSPGPEPQHF,TGTGCCAGCTCACCAGGTCCTGAGCCCCAGCATTTT,NA,NA,TRBJ1-5,TRBV18
CASGPAGLENNEQFF,TGTGCTAGTGGCCCAGCGGGACTAGAGAACAATGAGCAGTTCTTC,TRBD2,NA,TRBJ2-1,TRBV12-5
CASSLGRTGAEEKLFF,TGCGCCAGCAGCTTGGGCCGGACAGGGGCGGAGGAAAAACTGTTTTTT,TRBD1,NA,TRBJ1-4,TRBV5-1
CASSSGTGTYEQYF,TGTGCCAGCAGCTCGGGGACGGGGACCTACGAGCAGTACTTC,NA,NA,TRBJ2-7,TRBV13
CASSQSGQPQETQYF,TGTGCCAGCAGCCAATCGGGACAGCCTCAAGAGACCCAGTACTTC,TRBD1,NA,TRBJ2-5,TRBV3-1/TRBV3-2
CASSVGTSGRANTGELFF,TGTGCCAGCAGCGTGGGGACTAGCGGGAGAGCGAACACCGGGGAGCTGTTTTTT,TRBD2,NA,TRBJ2-2,TRBV9
CASSLSPRDQPQHF,TGTGCCAGCAGTTTATCGCCGCGGGACCAGCCCCAGCATTTT,NA,NA,TRBJ1-5,TRBV28
CASSPDRGLRSYTF,TGTGCCAGTAGCCCAGACAGGGGGCTGCGGAGCTACACCTTC,TRBD1,NA,TRBJ1-2,TRBV19
CASSPVRGAGGYTF,TGTGCCAGCAGTCCTGTACGGGGGGCTGGTGGCTACACCTTC,NA,NA,TRBJ1-2,TRBV28
CASMIGEAYNSPLHF,TGTGCCAGCATGATTGGGGAGGCCTATAATTCACCCCTCCACTTT,NA,NA,TRBJ1-6,TRBV6-5
CAWSHNTFLEKLFF,TGTGCCTGGAGTCATAACACCTTTCTGGAAAAACTGTTTTTT,NA,NA,TRBJ1-4,TRBV30
CATSDPPGQGETDGYTF,TGTGCCACCAGTGATCCCCCTGGACAGGGCGAAACTGACGGCTACACCTTC,TRBD1,once,TRBJ1-2,TRBV24-1
CASKDTNQETQYF,TGTGCCAGCAAAGACACTAACCAAGAGACCCAGTACTTC,NA,NA,TRBJ2-5,TRBV12-3/TRBV12-4
CASSLGNRPPYNEQFF,TGTGCCAGCAGCTTAGGGAACCGACCTCCCTACAATGAGCAGTTCTTC,NA,NA,TRBJ2-1,TRBV7-9
CATSPPQSGGCYEQYF,TGTGCCACCAGCCCCCCCCAGTCAGGGGGCTGCTACGAGCAGTACTTC,TRBD1,NA,TRBJ2-7,TRBV24-1
CASSTLAAVGEQYF,TGTGCCAGCAGTACCCTAGCGGCCGTGGGCGAGCAGTACTTC,TRBD2,NA,TRBJ2-7,TRBV6-2/TRBV6-3
CASRKQGLEGQYF,TGTGCCAGCAGGAAACAGGGGCTTGAAGGGCAGTACTTC,TRBD1,NA,TRBJ2-7,TRBV6-5
CASSLGTNTGELFF,TGCGCCAGCAGCTTGGGGACTAACACCGGGGAGCTGTTTTTT,NA,NA,TRBJ2-2,TRBV5-1
CASKEGQKDEKLFF,TGCGCCAGCAAGGAGGGGCAGAAGGATGAAAAACTGTTTTTT,NA,NA,TRBJ1-4,TRBV5-1
CASSLSRNQPQHF,TGTGCCAGCAGCTTAAGCAGAAATCAGCCCCAGCATTTT,NA,NA,TRBJ1-5,TRBV7-3
CASSPGVTGELFF,TGTGCCAGCAGTCCAGGGGTTACCGGGGAGCTGTTTTTT,NA,NA,TRBJ2-2,TRBV6-5
CASSQEPGIHSPLHF,TGCGCCAGCAGCCAAGAACCAGGGATCCATTCACCCCTCCACTTT,NA,NA,TRBJ1-6,TRBV4-3
CSVDPTSGRADTQYF,TGCAGCGTTGACCCGACTAGCGGGAGGGCAGATACGCAGTATTTT,TRBD2,NA,TRBJ2-3,TRBV29-1
CASSQGASYGYTF,TGCGCCAGCAGCCAAGGCGCCAGCTATGGCTACACCTTC,NA,NA,TRBJ1-2,TRBV4-1
CASRGNEGYTF,TGTGCCAGCAGGGGTAATGAGGGCTACACCTTC,NA,NA,TRBJ1-2,TRBV28
CATSRVGRRSSYEQYF,TGTGCCACCAGCAGAGTGGGTCGGCGGAGCTCCTACGAGCAGTACTTC,NA,NA,TRBJ2-7,TRBV15
CASSQSSSNEQFF,TGTGCCAGCAGCCAATCTTCTAGCAATGAGCAGTTCTTC,NA,NA,TRBJ2-1,TRBV4-2
CASSLGPNTEAFF,TGTGCCAGTAGCTTGGGACCGAACACTGAAGCTTTCTTT,NA,NA,TRBJ1-1,TRBV19
CASSETGENTEAFF,TGCGCCAGCAGCGAGACAGGGGAGAACACTGAAGCTTTCTTT,TRBD1,NA,TRBJ1-1,TRBV5-1
CASSQWASSGSSYEQYF,TGTGCCAGCAGCCAATGGGCCTCTAGCGGGAGCTCCTACGAGCAGTACTTC,TRBD2,NA,TRBJ2-7,TRBV14
CASSEVQGRRTGELFF,TGTGCCAGCAGTGAGGTCCAGGGGAGAAGAACCGGGGAGCTGTTTTTT,NA,NA,TRBJ2-2,TRBV6-4
CASSEQVSPVEQYF,TGTGCCAGCAGTGAACAGGTCTCCCCTGTAGAGCAGTACTTC,NA,NA,TRBJ2-7,TRBV6-1
CASSIARGTGGNQPQHF,TGTGCCAGTAGTATTGCCCGAGGGACAGGAGGCAATCAGCCCCAGCATTTT,TRBD1,NA,TRBJ1-5,TRBV19
CASSVSPDTGELFF,TGTGCCAGCAGCGTTTCTCCCGACACCGGGGAGCTGTTTTTT,NA,once,TRBJ2-2,TRBV9